The clone carrying this T cell receptor (beta chain) occurred many times. Its target is not known. cDNA was made from roughly 470 ng RNA using alpha and beta constant primers. Each of the alpha and beta chains got its own library through chain-specific third strand synthesis with indices. TCRdb re-called the 5' RACE reads through MiXCR, storing one row per CDR3 protein. The profile covers 8,000 to 9,500 distinct CDR3 sequences, with 8.5% to 9% appearing a single time and under 25% taken by the ten largest. Follow-up blood was drawn about 14 weeks, roughly three months, after antiretroviral therapy began. Whole blood was used without fractionation, so all unsorted peripheral T cells were included. Losses at the gene ends were 5 bases for V and 4 bases for J; bases not matched to a gene: 6. This CDR3 spans 15 amino acids. Germline V gene lookup returns CDR1 MNHNS and CDR2 SASEGT. The entry originates in a study of HIV-infected patients and healthy controls. Overall study results and limits: In healthy controls, MAIT alpha CDR3s were common; in HIV+ repertoires, severely depleted.

Sequencing was performed on blood, taken during antiretroviral therapy. The V call is TRBV6-1, the J call TRBJ1-5; 9 bases align to TRBD1. The sequence came from an adult with HIV infection. CDR3 sequence reads: CASSQDRGENQPQHF. The CDR3 nucleotides are TGTGCCAGCAGTCAGGACAGGGGAGAGAATCAGCCCCAGCATTTT.